This record looks at one T cell receptor beta chain sequence and its context. This sample was taken from a study of control samples from healthy donors and cancer patients. Data came from immunoSEQ multiplex PCR; TCRdb stores just in-frame clones and leaves some out. The profile shows around 80,000 clones, 80% to 90% of them singletons. Germline values: CDR1 LGHNT, CDR2 FRNRAP. The junction had 5 bases not matched to a gene; V was cut back by 5 bases and J by 4 bases. The CDR3 sequence is 16 residues long. Sequenced input: blood. V and J are TRBV12-5 and TRBJ2-5, with 15 bases aligning to TRBD2. The clonotype was recovered from a man aged 50-59 years in good health. The CDR3 here is CASGPRTSGRGETQYF. The CDR3 DNA reads TGTGCTAGTGGTCCCAGGACTAGCGGGAGGGGAGAGACCCAGTACTTC.